This T cell receptor (beta chain) was profiled in a study of blood T cell repertoires in COVID-19. This clone was picked up a small number of times. V was clipped by 3 bases and J by 3 bases; unmatched bases: 12. There are 17 residues in the CDR3. Germline V gives CDR1 LNHDA, CDR2 SQIVND (reference sequence). Data came from immunoSEQ multiplex PCR; TCRdb stores just in-frame clones and leaves some out. Here the sample spans 75,000 to 85,000 clones, about 88% being singletons. This rearrangement joins TRBV19 to TRBJ2-5; 8 bases fit TRBD1. The clonotype originates from a human donor in a cohort sampled during active COVID-19. Sequencing was done on a sample of peripheral blood. CDR3 coding DNA: TGTGCCAGTAGTATGGCAGTGGGGACAGGCCGTAAAGAGACCCAGTACTTC. Translated: CASSMAVGTGRKETQYF. Combining the CDR3 with reference TRBV19 and TRBJ2-5 gives the whole variable domain DGGITQSPKYLFRKEGQNVTLSCEQNLNHDAMYWYRQDPGQGLRLIYYSQIVNDFQKGDIAEGYSVSREKKESFPLTVTSAQKNPTAFYLCASSMAVGTGRKETQYFGPGTRLLVL.